Given below is one T cell receptor beta chain in context. Its antigen is still unknown. The sample belongs to a study of T cells expressing NK-cell markers. In the study overall: The authors derived TCR beta repertoires from sorted CD3+CD56+NKG2C+, CD3+CD56+NKG2C- and CD3+CD56-NKG2C+ T cells.

This CDR3 has 11 amino acids. CDR1 is MNHNY, CDR2 SVGAGI, per germline (reference sequence). Scientists made TCR beta cDNA using 5'RACE template switching with UMIs. TCRdb re-called the 5' RACE reads; every CDR3 protein appears as one record, without DNA. This listing includes over 200,000 distinct CDR3 sequences. Study results and caveats: Several donors showed these clonotypes also leading the CD3+CD56-NKG2C+ fraction.

Sequenced material: blood T cells: a sorted CD56 or NKG2C T cell subset, CD4+ or CD8+ T cells, or bulk PBMC T cells (not recorded which). The origin of this receptor is a man between 18 and 35 years old in good health. The V call is TRBV6-6, the J call TRBJ2-1; TCRdb gives TRBD2 as the D gene, but with no DNA this cannot be confirmed. CDR3: CASSFKREWFF.